This T cell receptor (beta chain) is drawn from a study of identical twins. Findings of the study overall: The abundant beta clonotypes from cord blood had fewer insertions, and memory repertoires had none of this.

V shed 7 bases and J 1 base; nucleotides not matched to a gene: 9. This CDR3 spans 15 amino acids. Germline V gene sequence: CDR1 MDHEN, CDR2 SYDVKM. This clonotype has ten or more counts. Its antigen is still unknown. Through template switching, a universal primer site was introduced, and the cDNA contained unique molecular identifiers. TCRdb used MiXCR to reprocess the 5' RACE reads, holding one entry per CDR3 protein. The sample yields around 1.7 million distinct CDR3 sequences, about 32% seen once. The chain recombines TRBV28 with TRBJ2-7; 8 bases are a match to TRBD1. The receptor's source is a newborn girl in good health. The source material was cord blood. The CDR3 is CASTRPGTGSYEQYF. For the CDR3, the DNA is TGTGCCAGCACTCGTCCCGGGACAGGATCCTACGAGCAGTACTTC.